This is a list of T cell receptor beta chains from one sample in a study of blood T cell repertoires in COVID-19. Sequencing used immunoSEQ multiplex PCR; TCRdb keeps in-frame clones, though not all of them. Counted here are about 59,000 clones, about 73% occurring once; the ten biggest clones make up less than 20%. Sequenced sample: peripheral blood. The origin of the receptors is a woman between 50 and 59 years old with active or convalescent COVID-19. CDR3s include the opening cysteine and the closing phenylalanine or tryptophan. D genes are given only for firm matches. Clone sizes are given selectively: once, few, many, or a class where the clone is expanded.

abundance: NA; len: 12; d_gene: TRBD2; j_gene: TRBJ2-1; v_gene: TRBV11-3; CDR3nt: TGTGCCAGCAAGGGGAGGGGCGATGAGCAGTTCTTC; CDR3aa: CASKGRGDEQFF
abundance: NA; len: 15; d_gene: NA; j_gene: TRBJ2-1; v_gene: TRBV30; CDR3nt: TGTGCCTGGAGTAGGCCGGACAGTGGCTACAATGAGCAGTTCTTC; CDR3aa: CAWSRPDSGYNEQFF
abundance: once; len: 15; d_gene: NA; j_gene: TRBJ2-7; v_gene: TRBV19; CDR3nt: TGTGCCAGTAGTATAGTCATAGGGACTGACTACGAGCAGTACTTC; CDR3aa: CASSIVIGTDYEQYF
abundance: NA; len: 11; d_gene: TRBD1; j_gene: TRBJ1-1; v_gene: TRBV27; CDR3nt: TGTGCCAGCAGATGGGACAGGAAAGCTTTCTTT; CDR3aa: CASRWDRKAFF
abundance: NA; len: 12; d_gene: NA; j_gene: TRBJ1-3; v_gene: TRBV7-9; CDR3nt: TGTGCCAGCAGCCCCAATGGAAACACCATATATTTT; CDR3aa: CASSPNGNTIYF
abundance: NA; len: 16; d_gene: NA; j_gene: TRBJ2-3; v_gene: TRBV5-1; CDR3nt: TGCGCCAGCAGCTTGGTCTCTAGGGGATCTGGAGATACGCAGTATTTT; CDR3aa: CASSLVSRGSGDTQYF
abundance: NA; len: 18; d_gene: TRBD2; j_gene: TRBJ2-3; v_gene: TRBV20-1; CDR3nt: TGCAGTGCTAGTCGGGAGCTAGCGGGAGGTTGGGGCACAGATACGCAGTATTTT; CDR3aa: CSASRELAGGWGTDTQYF
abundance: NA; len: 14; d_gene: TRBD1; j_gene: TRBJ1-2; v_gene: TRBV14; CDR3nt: TGTGCCAGCAGCCCACTACAGGGGAGAGATGGCTACACCTTC; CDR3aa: CASSPLQGRDGYTF
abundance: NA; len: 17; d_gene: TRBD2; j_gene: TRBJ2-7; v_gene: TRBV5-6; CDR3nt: TGTGCCAGCACCCGGCGGCTAGCGGGATTCAGCTCCTACGAGCAGTACTTC; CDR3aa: CASTRRLAGFSSYEQYF
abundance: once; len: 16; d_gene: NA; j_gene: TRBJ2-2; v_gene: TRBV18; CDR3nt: TGTGCCAGCTCCGCTTATGAATCGGTCAACACCGGGGAGCTGTTTTTT; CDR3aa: CASSAYESVNTGELFF
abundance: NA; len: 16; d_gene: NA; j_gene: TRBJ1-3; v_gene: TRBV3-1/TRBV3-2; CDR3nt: TGTGCCAGCAGCCAAGATCACCACAACTCTGGAAACACCATATATTTT; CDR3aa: CASSQDHHNSGNTIYF
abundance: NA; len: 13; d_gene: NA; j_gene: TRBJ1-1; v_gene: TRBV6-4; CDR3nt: TGTGCCAGCAGTTCCACAGGGTACACTGAAGCTTTCTTT; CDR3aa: CASSSTGYTEAFF
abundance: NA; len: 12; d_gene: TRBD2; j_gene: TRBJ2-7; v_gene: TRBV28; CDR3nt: TGTGCCAGCACACTAGCGGGAGTCGAGCAGTACTTC; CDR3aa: CASTLAGVEQYF
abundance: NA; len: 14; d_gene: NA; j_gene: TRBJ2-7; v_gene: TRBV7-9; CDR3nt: TGTGCCAGCAGCCCAAATGACAAGTCCTACGAGCAGTACTTC; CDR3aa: CASSPNDKSYEQYF
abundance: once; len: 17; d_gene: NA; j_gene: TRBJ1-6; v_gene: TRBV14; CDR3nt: TGTGCCAGCAGCCAAGTGACCCGGTGGGCTAATAATTCACCCCTCCACTTT; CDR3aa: CASSQVTRWANNSPLHF
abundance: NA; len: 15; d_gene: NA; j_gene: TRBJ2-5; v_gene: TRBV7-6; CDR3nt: TGTGCCAGCAGCCCATTGGGAGGGGACAAAGAGACCCAGTACTTC; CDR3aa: CASSPLGGDKETQYF
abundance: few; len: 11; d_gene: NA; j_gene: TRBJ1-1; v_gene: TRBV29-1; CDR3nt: TGCAGCGTTGAAGAGTCTCTTGAAGCTTTCTTT; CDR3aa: CSVEESLEAFF
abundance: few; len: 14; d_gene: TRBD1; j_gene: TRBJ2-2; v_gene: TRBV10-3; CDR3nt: TGTGCCATCAGACGACAGGGCGGGACCGGGGAGCTGTTTTTT; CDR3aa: CAIRRQGGTGELFF
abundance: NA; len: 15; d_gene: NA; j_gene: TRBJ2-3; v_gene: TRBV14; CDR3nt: TGTGCCAGCAGCCGCGACAGGTCTAGCACAGATACGCAGTATTTT; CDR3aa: CASSRDRSSTDTQYF
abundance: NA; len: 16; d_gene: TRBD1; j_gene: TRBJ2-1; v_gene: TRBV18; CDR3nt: TGTGCCAGCTCACCGGCCGGGACAGGGATTGGAGATGAGCAGTTCTTC; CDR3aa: CASSPAGTGIGDEQFF
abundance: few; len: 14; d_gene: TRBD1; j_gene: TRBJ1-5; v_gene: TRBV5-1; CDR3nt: TGCGCCAGCAGCGGGGACAGTCGCAATCAGCCCCAGCATTTT; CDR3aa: CASSGDSRNQPQHF
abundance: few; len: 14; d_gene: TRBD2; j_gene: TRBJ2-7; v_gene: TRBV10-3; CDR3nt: TGTGCCACCCTCCCCGGGACTAGCGGATACGAGCAGTACTTC; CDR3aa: CATLPGTSGYEQYF
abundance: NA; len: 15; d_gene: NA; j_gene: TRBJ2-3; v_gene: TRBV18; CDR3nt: TGTGCCAGCTCAACTAGCCACGCCGGTGCAGATACGCAGTATTTT; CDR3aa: CASSTSHAGADTQYF
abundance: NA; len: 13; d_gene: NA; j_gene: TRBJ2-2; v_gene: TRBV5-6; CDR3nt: TGTGCCAGCAGCTTGAGCCGCACCGGGGAGCTGTTTTTT; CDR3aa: CASSLSRTGELFF
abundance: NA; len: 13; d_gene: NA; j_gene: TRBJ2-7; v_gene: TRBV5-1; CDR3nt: TGCGCCAGCAGCGGAACAGGGTTCTACGAGCAGTACTTC; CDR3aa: CASSGTGFYEQYF
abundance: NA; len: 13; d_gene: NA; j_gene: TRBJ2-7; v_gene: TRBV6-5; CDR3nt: TGTGCCAGCAGTCGGACTGACTCCTACGAGCAGTACTTC; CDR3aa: CASSRTDSYEQYF
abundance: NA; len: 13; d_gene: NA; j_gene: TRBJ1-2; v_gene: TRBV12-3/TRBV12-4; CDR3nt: TGTGCCAGCAGTTGGGGCAGGGAATATGGCTACACCTTC; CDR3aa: CASSWGREYGYTF
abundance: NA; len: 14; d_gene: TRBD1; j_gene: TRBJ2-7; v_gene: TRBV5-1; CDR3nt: TGCGCCAGCAGCCCCGGACAGGGTCTAAGCGAGCAGTACTTC; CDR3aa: CASSPGQGLSEQYF
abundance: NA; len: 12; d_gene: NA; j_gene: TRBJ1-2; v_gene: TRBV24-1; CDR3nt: TGTGCCACCATGGCACCTAACTATGGCTACACCTTC; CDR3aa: CATMAPNYGYTF
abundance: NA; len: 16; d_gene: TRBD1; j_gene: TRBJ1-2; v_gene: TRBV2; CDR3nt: TGTGCCAGCATAGGCTCGGAGGGACAGGGGGCCTATGGCTACACCTTC; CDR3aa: CASIGSEGQGAYGYTF
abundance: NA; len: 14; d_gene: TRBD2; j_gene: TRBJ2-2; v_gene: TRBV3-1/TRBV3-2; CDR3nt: TGTGCCAGCAGCCAAAGGGCAGCGGGAGGGGAGCTGTTTTTT; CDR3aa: CASSQRAAGGELFF
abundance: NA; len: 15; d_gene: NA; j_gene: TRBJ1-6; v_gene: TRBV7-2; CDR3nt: TGTGCCAGCAGCTTAGGAGGAGTTCTGAATTCACCCCTCCACTTT; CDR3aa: CASSLGGVLNSPLHF
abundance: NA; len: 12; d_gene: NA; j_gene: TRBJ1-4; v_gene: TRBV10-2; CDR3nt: TGCGCCAGCAGTCTGGACAGTGAAAAACTGTTTTTT; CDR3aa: CASSLDSEKLFF
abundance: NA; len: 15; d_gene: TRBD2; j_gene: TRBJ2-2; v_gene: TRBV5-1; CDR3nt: TGCGCCAGCAGTACGAGGACTAGCGGAGCCGGGGAGCTGTTTTTT; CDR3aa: CASSTRTSGAGELFF
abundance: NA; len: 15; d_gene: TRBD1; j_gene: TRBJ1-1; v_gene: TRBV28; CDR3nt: TGTGCCAGCAGTCCACCATTCACAGGGGGCACTGAAGCTTTCTTT; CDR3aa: CASSPPFTGGTEAFF
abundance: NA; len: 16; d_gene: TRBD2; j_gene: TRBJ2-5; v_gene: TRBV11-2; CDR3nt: TGTGCCAGCAGCTTGGGCGCGCTAGCGGGGCAAGAGACCCAGTACTTC; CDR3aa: CASSLGALAGQETQYF
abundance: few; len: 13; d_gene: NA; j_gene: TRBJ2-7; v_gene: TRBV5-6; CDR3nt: TGTGCCAGCAGCTTGAGAGGTCCAGGGTTGGAGTACTTC; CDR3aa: CASSLRGPGLEYF
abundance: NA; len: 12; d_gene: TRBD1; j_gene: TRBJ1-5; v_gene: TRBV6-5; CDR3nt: TGTGCCAGCAGTCTGACAGGGGGGCCCCAGCATTTT; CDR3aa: CASSLTGGPQHF
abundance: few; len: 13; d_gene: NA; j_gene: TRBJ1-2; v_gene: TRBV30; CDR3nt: TGTGCCTGGAGTGTCAAACAGGGTCTTGGCTACACCTTC; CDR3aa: CAWSVKQGLGYTF
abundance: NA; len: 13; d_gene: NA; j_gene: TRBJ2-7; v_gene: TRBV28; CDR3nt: TGTGCCAGCAGTTTCGAGGGAAACTACGAGCAGTACTTC; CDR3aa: CASSFEGNYEQYF
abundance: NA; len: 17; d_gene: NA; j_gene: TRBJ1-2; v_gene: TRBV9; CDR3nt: TGTGCCAGCAGCCCCGGGGAGGGGGATCGTCGTAACTATGGCTACACCTTC; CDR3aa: CASSPGEGDRRNYGYTF
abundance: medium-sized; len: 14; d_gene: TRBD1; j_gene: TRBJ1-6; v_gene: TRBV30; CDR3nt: TGTGCCTGGAGTTCGGGACAGGCTAATTCACCCCTCCACTTT; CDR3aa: CAWSSGQANSPLHF
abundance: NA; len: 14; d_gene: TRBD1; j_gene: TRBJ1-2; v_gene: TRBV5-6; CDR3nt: TGTGCCAGCAGCTTCACAGGGGGTGGCGATGGCTACACCTTC; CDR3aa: CASSFTGGGDGYTF
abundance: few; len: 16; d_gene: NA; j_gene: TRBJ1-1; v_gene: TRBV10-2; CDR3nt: TGCGCCAGCACCCCCTCGGGGGTAGTCATGAACACTGAAGCTTTCTTT; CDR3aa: CASTPSGVVMNTEAFF
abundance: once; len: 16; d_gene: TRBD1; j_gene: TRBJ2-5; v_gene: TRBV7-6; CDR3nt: TGTGCCAGCAGACAAACCGGGACAGGAATACAAGAGACCCAGTACTTC; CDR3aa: CASRQTGTGIQETQYF
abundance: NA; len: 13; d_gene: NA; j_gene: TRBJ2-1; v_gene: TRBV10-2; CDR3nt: TGCGCCAGCGCTAGTACTGTCGAGGGTGAGCAGTTCTTC; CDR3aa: CASASTVEGEQFF
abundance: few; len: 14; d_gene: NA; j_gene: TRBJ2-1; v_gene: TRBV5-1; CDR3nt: TGCGCCAGCAGCTTGGAACTTCCCTACAATGAGCAGTTCTTC; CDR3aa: CASSLELPYNEQFF
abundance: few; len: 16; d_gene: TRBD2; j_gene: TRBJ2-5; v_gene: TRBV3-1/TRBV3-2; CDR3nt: TGTGCCAGCAGCCAAGATAGCGAGACTAGCATTAAGACCCAGTACTTC; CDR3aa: CASSQDSETSIKTQYF
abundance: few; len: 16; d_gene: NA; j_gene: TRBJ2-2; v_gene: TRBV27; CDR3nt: TGTGCCAGCAGTTTACGTGCTAGCGAGAACACCGGGGAGCTGTTTTTT; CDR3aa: CASSLRASENTGELFF
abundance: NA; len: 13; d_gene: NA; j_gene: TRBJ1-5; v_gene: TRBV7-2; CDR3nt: TGTGCCAGCAGCCCTCAGGGTGACCAGCCCCAGCATTTT; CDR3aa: CASSPQGDQPQHF
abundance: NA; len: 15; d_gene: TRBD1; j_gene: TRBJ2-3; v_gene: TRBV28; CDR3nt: TGTGCCAGCAGTTTGGTGCAGGGGGCCACAGATACGCAGTATTTT; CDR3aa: CASSLVQGATDTQYF
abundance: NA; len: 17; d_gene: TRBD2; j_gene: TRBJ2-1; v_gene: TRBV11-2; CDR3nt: TGTGCCAGCAGCTTCGGGACTAGCGGGAGGGCTCACAATGAGCAGTTCTTC; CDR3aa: CASSFGTSGRAHNEQFF
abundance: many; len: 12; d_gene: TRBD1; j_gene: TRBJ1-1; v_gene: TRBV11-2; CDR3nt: TGTGCCAGCAGCAGGGACAGGGGGAAAGCTTTCTTT; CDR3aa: CASSRDRGKAFF
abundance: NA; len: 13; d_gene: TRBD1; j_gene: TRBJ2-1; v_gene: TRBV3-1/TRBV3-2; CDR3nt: TGTGCCAGCAGCCAACATACAGGGGCTGAGCAGTTCTTC; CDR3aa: CASSQHTGAEQFF
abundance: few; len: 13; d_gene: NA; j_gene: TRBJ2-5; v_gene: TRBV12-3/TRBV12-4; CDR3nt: TGTGCCAGCAGTCTGGACAGCCCAGAGACCCAGTACTTC; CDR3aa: CASSLDSPETQYF
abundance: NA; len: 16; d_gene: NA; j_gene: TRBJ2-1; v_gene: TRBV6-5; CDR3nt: TGTGCCAGCAGTTACTCGATAACGGGAGCCTACAATGAGCAGTTCTTC; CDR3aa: CASSYSITGAYNEQFF
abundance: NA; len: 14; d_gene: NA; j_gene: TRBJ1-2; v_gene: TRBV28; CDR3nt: TGTGCCAGCAGTTCCCCTGCGGTCTTCTATGGCTACACCTTC; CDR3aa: CASSSPAVFYGYTF
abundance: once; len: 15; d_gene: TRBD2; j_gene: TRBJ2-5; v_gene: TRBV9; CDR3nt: TGTGCCAGCAGCGTAGCGGGGGGTGCGGGGGAGACCCAGTACTTC; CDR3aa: CASSVAGGAGETQYF
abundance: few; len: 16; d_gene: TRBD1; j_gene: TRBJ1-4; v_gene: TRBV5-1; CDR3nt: TGCGCCAGCAGCTTGGGACAGGGGGCAACTAATGAAAAACTGTTTTTT; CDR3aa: CASSLGQGATNEKLFF
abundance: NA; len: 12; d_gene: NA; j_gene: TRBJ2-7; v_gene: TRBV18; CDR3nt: TGTGCCAGCTCACCGGCAGACTACGAGCAGTACTTC; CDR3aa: CASSPADYEQYF